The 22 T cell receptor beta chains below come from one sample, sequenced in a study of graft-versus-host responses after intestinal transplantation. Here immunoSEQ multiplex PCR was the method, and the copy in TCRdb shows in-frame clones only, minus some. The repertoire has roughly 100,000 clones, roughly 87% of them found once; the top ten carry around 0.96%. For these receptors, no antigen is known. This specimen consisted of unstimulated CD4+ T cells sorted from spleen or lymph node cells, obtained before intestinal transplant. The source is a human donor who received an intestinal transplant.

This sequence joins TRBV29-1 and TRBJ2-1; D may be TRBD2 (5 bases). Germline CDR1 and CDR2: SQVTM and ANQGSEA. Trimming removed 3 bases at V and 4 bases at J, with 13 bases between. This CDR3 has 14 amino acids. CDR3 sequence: CSVDNPDWYNEQFF. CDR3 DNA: TGCAGCGTTGATAACCCGGACTGGTACAATGAGCAGTTCTTC.

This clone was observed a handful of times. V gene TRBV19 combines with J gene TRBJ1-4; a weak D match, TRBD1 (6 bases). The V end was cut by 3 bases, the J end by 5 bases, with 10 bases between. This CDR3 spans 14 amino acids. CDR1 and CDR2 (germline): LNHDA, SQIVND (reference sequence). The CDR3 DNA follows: TGTGCCAGTAGTATTCGTCAGGGGAATGAAAAACTGTTTTTT. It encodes CASSIRQGNEKLFF. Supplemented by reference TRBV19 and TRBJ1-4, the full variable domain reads DGGITQSPKYLFRKEGQNVTLSCEQNLNHDAMYWYRQDPGQGLRLIYYSQIVNDFQKGDIAEGYSVSREKKESFPLTVTSAQKNPTAFYLCASSIRQGNEKLFFGSGTQLSVL.

The CDR3 reads CASDGIKETQYF. In nucleotides, the CDR3 is TGTGCCAGTGACGGGATAAAAGAGACCCAGTACTTC. V usage is TRBV6-1 and J usage is TRBJ2-5; a possible D gene is TRBD2 (5 bases). This CDR3 contains 12 residues. CDR1 and CDR2 (germline): MNHNS, SASEGT. With 9 bases removed from V and 3 bases from J, the gap between germline ends came to 11 bases.

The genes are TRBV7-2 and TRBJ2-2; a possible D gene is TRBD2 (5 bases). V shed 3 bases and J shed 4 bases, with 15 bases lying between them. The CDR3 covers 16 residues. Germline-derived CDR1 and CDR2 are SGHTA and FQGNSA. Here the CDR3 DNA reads TGTGCCAGCAGCTTTCCCAGCCGGAGCGGCACCGGGGAGCTGTTTTTT. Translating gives CASSFPSRSGTGELFF.

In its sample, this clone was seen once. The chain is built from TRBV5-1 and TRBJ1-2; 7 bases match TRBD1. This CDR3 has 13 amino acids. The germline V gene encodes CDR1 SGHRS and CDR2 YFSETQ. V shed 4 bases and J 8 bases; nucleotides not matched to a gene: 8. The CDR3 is CASSPGTDPGYTF. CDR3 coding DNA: TGCGCCAGCAGCCCCGGGACAGACCCCGGCTACACCTTC.

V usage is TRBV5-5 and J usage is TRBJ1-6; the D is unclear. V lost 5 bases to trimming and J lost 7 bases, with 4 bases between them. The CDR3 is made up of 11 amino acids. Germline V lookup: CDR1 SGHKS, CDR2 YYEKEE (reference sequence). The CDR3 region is CASSSNSPLHF. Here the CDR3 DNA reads TGTGCCAGCAGTTCCAATTCACCCCTCCACTTT.

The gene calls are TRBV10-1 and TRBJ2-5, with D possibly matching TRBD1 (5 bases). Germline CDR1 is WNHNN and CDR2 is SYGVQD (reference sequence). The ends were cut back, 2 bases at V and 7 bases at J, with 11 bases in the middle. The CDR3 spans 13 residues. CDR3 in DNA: TGCGCCAGCAGTGAGCAGTGGGGCGGGACCCAGTACTTC. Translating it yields CASSEQWGGTQYF.

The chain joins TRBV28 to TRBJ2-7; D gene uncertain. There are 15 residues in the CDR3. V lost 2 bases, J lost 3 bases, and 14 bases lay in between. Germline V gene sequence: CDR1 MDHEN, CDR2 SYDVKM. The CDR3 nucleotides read TGTGCCAGCAGTTTACGGGCCCAAGATCTCTACGAGCAGTACTTC. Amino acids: CASSLRAQDLYEQYF.

The DNA of the CDR3 is TGTGCCAGCAGTTTACCGTCCAGGCCCGCGAACACCGGGGAGCTGTTTTTT. Translating gives CASSLPSRPANTGELFF. The chain employs TRBV27 and TRBJ2-2; D not resolved. This CDR3 contains 17 residues. V lost 2 bases, J lost 0 bases, and 13 bases lay in between. Germline-derived CDR1 and CDR2 are MNHEY and SMNVEV (reference sequence).

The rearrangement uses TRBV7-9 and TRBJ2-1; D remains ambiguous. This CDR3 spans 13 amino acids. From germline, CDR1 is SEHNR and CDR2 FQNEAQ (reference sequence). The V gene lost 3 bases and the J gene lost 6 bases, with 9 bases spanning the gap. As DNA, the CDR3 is TGTGCCAGCAGCTTGGCCCAGCGCAATGAGCAGTTCTTC. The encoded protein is CASSLAQRNEQFF. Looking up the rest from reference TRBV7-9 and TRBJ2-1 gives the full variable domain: DTGVSQNPRHKITKRGQNVTFRCDPISEHNRLYWYRQTLGQGPEFLTYFQNEAQLEKSRLLSDRFSAERPKGSFSTLEIQRTEQGDSAMYLCASSLAQRNEQFFGPGTRLTVL.

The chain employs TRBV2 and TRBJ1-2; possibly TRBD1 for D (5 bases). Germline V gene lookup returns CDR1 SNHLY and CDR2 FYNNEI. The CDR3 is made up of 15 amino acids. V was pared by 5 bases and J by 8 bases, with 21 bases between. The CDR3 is CASSLRDPRSGGYTF. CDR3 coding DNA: TGTGCCAGCAGTCTCCGGGACCCTCGCAGCGGGGGCTACACCTTC.

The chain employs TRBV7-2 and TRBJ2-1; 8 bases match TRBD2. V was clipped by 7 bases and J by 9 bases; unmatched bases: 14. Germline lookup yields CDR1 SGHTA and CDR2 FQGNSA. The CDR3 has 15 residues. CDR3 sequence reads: CASNRSGGPNREQFF. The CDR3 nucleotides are TGTGCCAGCAACCGGAGCGGGGGCCCTAATCGTGAGCAGTTCTTC.

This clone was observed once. For the CDR3, the DNA is TGTGCCAGCAGTGAGGGGAGACAGGGTAACGAGCAGTACTTC. It yields the protein CASSEGRQGNEQYF. The chain joins TRBV6-1 to TRBJ2-7; 7 bases line up with TRBD1. This CDR3 contains 14 residues. Germline CDR1 and CDR2: MNHNS and SASEGT. After removal of 3 bases from V and 5 bases from J, the junction contained 7 bases not matched to a gene.

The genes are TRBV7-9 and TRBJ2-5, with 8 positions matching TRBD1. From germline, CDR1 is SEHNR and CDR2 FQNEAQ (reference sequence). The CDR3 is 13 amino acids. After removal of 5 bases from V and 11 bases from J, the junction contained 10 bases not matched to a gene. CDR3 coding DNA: TGTGCCAGCAGCCCAAGGGACAGGTGGGAGCAGTACTTC. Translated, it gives CASSPRDRWEQYF.

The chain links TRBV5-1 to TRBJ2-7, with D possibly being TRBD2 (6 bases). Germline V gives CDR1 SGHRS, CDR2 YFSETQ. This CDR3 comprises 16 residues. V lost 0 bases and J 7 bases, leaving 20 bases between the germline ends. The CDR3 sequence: CASSLDPSPRGGEQYF. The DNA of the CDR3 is TGCGCCAGCAGCTTGGATCCTAGCCCCCGGGGAGGAGAGCAGTACTTC.

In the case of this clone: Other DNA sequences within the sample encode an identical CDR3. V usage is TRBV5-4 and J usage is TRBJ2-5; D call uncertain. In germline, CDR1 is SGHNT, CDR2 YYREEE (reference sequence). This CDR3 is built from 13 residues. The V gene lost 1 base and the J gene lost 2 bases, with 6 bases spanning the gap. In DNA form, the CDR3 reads TGTGCCAGCAGCTTGCCCAGTCAAGAGACCCAGTACTTC. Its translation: CASSLPSQETQYF.

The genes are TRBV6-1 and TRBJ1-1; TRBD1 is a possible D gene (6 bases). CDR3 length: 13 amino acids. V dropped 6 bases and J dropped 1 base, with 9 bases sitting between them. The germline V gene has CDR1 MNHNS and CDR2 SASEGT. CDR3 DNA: TGTGCCAGCAGGGTAGGGGGGAACACTGAAGCTTTCTTT. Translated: CASRVGGNTEAFF.

CDR3 in amino acids: CASKGMVELTDTQYF. The CDR3 nucleotides read TGTGCCAGCAAAGGTATGGTGGAACTGACGGATACGCAGTATTTT. The chain joins TRBV27 to TRBJ2-3, with D uncertain. Germline values: CDR1 MNHEY, CDR2 SMNVEV (reference sequence). Trimming cost V 7 bases and J 6 bases, with 20 bases left between them. This CDR3 comprises 15 residues.

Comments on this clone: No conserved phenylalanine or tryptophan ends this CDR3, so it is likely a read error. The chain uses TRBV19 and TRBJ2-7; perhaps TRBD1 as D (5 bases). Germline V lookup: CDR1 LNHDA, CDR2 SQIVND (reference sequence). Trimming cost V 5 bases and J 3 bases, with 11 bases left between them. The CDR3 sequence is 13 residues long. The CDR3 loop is CASSQGSFYEQYL. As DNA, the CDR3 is TGTGCCAGTAGTCAGGGTTCTTTCTACGAGCAGTACCTC.

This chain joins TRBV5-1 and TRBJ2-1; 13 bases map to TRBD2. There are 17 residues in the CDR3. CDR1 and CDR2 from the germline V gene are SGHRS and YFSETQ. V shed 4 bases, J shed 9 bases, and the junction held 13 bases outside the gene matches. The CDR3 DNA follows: TGCGCCAGCAGCGCAGGTCCTACTAGCGGGGGGGCGTTTGAGCAGTTCTTC. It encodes CASSAGPTSGGAFEQFF.

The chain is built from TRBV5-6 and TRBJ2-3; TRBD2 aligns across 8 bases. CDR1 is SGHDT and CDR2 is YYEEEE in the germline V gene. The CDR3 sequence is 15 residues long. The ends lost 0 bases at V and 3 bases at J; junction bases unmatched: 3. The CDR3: CASSLGPSGTDTQYF. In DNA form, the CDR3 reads TGTGCCAGCAGCTTGGGGCCTAGCGGGACAGATACGCAGTATTTT.

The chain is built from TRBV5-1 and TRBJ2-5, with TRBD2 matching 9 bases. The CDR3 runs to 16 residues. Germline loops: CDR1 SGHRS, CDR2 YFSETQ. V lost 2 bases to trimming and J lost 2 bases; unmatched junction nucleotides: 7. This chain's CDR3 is CASSLWERGAQETQYF. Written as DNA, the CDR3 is TGCGCCAGCAGCTTATGGGAGCGGGGGGCACAAGAGACCCAGTACTTC.